The 5 T cell receptor beta chains presented below share a single source sample, sequenced in a study of blood T cell repertoires in COVID-19. The data were produced by immunoSEQ multiplex PCR, yet TCRdb's version contains in-frame clones alone and is incomplete. The sample has fewer than 250,000 clones, approximately 90% seen once; the top ten hold about 0.95%. Sequencing was performed on PBMCs or T cells enriched from blood (not recorded which). Receptors were obtained from a man aged 45-60 years who had been exposed to COVID-19.

The gene calls are TRBV15 and TRBJ1-5, with D possibly TRBD1 on 5 matching bases. V dropped 2 bases and J dropped 7 bases, with 21 bases sitting between them. The CDR3 has 17 amino acids. Germline assignment: CDR1 LNHNV and CDR2 YYDKDF (reference sequence). The CDR3 is CATSRTQGSGWLQPQHF. The DNA of the CDR3 is TGTGCCACCAGCAGAACCCAGGGTTCAGGGTGGTTGCAGCCCCAGCATTTT.

This clone occurred a few times. The V call is TRBV5-1, the J call TRBJ2-5, with D hard to call. Trimming cost V 2 bases and J 2 bases, with 7 bases left between them. The CDR3 spans 13 residues. Germline loops: CDR1 SGHRS, CDR2 YFSETQ. The CDR3 region is CASSFTGQETQYF. For the CDR3, the DNA is TGCGCCAGCAGCTTCACGGGTCAAGAGACCCAGTACTTC.

The chain links TRBV24-1 to TRBJ2-3, with 10 nucleotides matching TRBD2. The J segment lost 4 bases and the V segment lost 9 bases, leaving 15 bases of the junction unmatched. The CDR3 is 17 amino acids. Germline values: CDR1 KGHDR, CDR2 SFDVKD. CDR3 in DNA: TGTGCCACCGGACAGGTCATAGCGGGAGGTCTTGCAGATACGCAGTATTTT. This gives the protein CATGQVIAGGLADTQYF.

The gene calls are TRBV7-9 and TRBJ1-2; perhaps TRBD1 as D (6 bases). From germline, CDR1 is SEHNR and CDR2 FQNEAQ (reference sequence). The CDR3 length is 13 residues. V dropped 3 bases and J dropped 4 bases, with 9 bases sitting between them. CDR3 in amino acids: CASSFPGVYGYTF. CDR3 sequence (DNA): TGTGCCAGCAGCTTTCCAGGGGTCTATGGCTACACCTTC.

This chain joins TRBV2 and TRBJ1-6, with D possibly matching TRBD1 (6 bases). The CDR3 extends over 14 amino acids. V was cut by 3 bases and J by 7 bases, with 10 bases left in between. CDR1 is SNHLY, CDR2 FYNNEI, per germline. Here the CDR3 DNA reads TGTGCCAGCAGTGATCTACAGGGCAATTCACCCCTCCACTTT. Its translation is CASSDLQGNSPLHF.